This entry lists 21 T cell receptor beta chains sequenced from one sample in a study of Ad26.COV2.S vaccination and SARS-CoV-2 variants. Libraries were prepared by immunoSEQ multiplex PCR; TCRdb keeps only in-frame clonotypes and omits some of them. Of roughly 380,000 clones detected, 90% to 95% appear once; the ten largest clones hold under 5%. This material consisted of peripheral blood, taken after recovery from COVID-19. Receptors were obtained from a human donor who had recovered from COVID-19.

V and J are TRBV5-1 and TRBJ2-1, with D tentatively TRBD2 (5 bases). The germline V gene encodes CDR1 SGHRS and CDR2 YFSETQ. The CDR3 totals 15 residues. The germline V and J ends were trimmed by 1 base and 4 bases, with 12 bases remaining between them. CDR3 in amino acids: CASSLRELPYNEQFF. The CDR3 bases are TGCGCCAGCAGCTTGAGGGAGTTGCCTTACAATGAGCAGTTCTTC. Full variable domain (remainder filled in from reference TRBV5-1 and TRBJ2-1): KAGVTQTPRYLIKTRGQQVTLSCSPISGHRSVSWYQQTPGQGLQFLFEYFSETQRNKGNFPGRFSGRQFSNSRSEMNVSTLELGDSALYLCASSLRELPYNEQFFGPGTRLTVL.

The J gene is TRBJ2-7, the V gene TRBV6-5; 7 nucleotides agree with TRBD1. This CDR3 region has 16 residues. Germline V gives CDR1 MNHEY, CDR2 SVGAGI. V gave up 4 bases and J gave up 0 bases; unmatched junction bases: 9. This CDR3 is CASSLYPGQSSYEQYF. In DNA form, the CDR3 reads TGTGCCAGCAGTTTATATCCGGGACAGAGCTCCTACGAGCAGTACTTC.

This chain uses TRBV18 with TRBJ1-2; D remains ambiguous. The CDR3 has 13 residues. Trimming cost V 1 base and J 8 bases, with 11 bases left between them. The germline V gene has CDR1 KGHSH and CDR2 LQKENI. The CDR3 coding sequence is TGTGCCAGCTCACCACTCATGGGTAACGGCTACACCTTC. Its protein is CASSPLMGNGYTF.

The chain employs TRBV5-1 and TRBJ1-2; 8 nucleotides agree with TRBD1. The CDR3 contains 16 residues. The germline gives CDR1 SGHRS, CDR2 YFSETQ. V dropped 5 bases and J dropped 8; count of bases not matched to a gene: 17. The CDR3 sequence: CASRLELEDRVHGYTF. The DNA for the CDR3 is TGCGCCAGCAGGCTCGAATTGGAGGACAGGGTCCACGGCTACACCTTC. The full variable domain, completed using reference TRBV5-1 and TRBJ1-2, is KAGVTQTPRYLIKTRGQQVTLSCSPISGHRSVSWYQQTPGQGLQFLFEYFSETQRNKGNFPGRFSGRQFSNSRSEMNVSTLELGDSALYLCASRLELEDRVHGYTFGSGTRLTVV.

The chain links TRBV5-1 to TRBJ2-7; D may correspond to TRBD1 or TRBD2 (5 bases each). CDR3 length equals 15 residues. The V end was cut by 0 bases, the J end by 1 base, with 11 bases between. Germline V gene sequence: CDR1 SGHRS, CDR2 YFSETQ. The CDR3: CASSLVRGYSYEQYF. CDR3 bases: TGCGCCAGCAGCTTGGTACGGGGCTATTCCTACGAGCAGTACTTC.

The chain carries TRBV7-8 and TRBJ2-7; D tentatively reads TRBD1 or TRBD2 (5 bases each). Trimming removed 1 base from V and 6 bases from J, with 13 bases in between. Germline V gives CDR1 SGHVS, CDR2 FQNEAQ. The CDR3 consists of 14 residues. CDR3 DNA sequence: TGTGCCAGCAGCTTAGGGGCTGCAGGGACCGAGCAGTACTTC. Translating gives CASSLGAAGTEQYF.

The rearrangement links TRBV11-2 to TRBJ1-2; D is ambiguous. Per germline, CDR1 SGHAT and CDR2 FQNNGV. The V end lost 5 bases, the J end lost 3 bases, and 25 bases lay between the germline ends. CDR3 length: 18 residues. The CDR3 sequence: CASSVVLARTASHYGYTF. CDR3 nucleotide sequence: TGTGCCAGCAGCGTAGTCCTAGCCCGGACGGCAAGTCACTATGGCTACACCTTC.

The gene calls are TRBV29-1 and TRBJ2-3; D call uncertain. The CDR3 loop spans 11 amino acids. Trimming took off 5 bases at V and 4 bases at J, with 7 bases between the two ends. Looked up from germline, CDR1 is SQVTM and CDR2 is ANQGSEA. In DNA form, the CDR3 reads TGCAGCGTTACCCAAGCAGATACGCAGTATTTT. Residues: CSVTQADTQYF.

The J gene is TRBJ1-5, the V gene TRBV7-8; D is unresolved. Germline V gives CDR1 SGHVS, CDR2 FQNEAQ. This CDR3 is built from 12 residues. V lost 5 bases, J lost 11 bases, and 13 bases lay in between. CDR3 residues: CASSPGRAAQHF. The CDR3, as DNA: TGTGCCAGCAGCCCCGGTCGGGCGGCCCAGCATTTT.

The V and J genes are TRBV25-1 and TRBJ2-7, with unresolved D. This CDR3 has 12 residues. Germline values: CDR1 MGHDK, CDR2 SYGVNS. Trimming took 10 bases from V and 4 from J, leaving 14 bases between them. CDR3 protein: CATSRLNYEQYF. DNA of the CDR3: TGTGCCACCTCTAGACTGAATTACGAGCAGTACTTC.

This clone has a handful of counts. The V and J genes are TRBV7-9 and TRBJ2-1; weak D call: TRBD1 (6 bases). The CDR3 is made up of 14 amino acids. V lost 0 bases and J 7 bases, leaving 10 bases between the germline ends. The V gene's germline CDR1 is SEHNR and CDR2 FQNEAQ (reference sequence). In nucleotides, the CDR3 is TGTGCCAGCAGCTTAGCGGGGGCGCTTAATGAGCAGTTCTTC. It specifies CASSLAGALNEQFF. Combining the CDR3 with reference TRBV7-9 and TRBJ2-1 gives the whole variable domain DTGVSQNPRHKITKRGQNVTFRCDPISEHNRLYWYRQTLGQGPEFLTYFQNEAQLEKSRLLSDRFSAERPKGSFSTLEIQRTEQGDSAMYLCASSLAGALNEQFFGPGTRLTVL.

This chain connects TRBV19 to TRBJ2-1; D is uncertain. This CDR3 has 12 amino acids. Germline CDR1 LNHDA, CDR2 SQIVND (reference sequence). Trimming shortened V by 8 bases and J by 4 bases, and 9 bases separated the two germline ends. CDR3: CASRKGYNEQFF. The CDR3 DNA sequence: TGTGCCAGTCGTAAGGGATACAATGAGCAGTTCTTC.

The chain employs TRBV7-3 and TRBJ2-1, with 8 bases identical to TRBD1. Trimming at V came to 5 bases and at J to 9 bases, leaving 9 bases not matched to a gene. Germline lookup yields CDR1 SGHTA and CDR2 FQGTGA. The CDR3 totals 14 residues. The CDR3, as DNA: TGTGCCAGCAGCAAGACAGGGGTAAACGGTGAGCAGTTCTTC. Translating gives CASSKTGVNGEQFF.

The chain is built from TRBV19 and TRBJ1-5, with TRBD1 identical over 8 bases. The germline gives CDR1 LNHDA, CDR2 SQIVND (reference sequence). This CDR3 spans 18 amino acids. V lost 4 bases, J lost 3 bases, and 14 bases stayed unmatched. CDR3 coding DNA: TGTGCCAGTAGTACCTCTCGGGTGGGACAGGCAATCAATCAGCCCCAGCATTTT. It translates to CASSTSRVGQAINQPQHF. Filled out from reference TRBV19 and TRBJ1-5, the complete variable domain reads DGGITQSPKYLFRKEGQNVTLSCEQNLNHDAMYWYRQDPGQGLRLIYYSQIVNDFQKGDIAEGYSVSREKKESFPLTVTSAQKNPTAFYLCASSTSRVGQAINQPQHFGDGTRLSIL.

The CDR3 region has the DNA TGTGCCAGCAGCCCTTCAGGGGGGGCCTACGAGCAGTACTTC. Its translation is CASSPSGGAYEQYF. The chain has TRBV5-4 and TRBJ2-7, with D perhaps assigned TRBD1 or TRBD2 (7 bases each). CDR1 SGHNT and CDR2 YYREEE come from the germline V gene (reference sequence). This CDR3 contains 14 residues. Trimming left V 4 bases short and J 2 bases short, with 13 bases between.

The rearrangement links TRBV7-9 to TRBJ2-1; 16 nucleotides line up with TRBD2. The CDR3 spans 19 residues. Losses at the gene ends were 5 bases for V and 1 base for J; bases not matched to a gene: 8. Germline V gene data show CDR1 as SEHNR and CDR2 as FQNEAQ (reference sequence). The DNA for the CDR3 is TGTGCCAGCAGCCCTAGGGGACTAGCGGGGGGGCCGTCCTACAATGAGCAGTTCTTC. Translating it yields CASSPRGLAGGPSYNEQFF.

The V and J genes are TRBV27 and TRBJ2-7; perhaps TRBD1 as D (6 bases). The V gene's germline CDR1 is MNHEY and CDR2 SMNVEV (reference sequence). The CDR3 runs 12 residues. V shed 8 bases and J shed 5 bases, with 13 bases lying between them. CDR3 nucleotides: TGTGCCAGCGGATACAGGGAACACGAGCAGTACTTC. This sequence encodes CASGYREHEQYF.

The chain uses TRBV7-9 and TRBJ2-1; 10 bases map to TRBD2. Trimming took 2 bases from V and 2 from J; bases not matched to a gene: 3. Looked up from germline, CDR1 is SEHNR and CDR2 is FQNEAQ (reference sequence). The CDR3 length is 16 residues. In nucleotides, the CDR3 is TGTGCCAGCAGCTTATTGCTAGCGGGGGCCTACAATGAGCAGTTCTTC. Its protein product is CASSLLLAGAYNEQFF. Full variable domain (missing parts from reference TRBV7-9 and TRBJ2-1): DTGVSQNPRHKITKRGQNVTFRCDPISEHNRLYWYRQTLGQGPEFLTYFQNEAQLEKSRLLSDRFSAERPKGSFSTLEIQRTEQGDSAMYLCASSLLLAGAYNEQFFGPGTRLTVL.

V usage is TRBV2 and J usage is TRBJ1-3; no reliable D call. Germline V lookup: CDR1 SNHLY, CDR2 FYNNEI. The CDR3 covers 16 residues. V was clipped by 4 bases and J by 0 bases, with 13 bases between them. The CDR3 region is CASSAGETNSGNTIYF. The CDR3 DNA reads TGTGCCAGCAGTGCCGGGGAAACAAACTCTGGAAACACCATATATTTT.

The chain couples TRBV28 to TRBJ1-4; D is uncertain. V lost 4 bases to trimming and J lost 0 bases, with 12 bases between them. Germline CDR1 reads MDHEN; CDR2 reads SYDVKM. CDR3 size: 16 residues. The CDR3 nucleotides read TGTGCCAGCAGTTCGGAGACGGCCGCAACTAATGAAAAACTGTTTTTT. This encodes CASSSETAATNEKLFF.

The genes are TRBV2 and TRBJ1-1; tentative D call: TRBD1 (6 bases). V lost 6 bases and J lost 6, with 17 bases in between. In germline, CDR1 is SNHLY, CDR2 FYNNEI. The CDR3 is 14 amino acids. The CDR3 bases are TGTGCCAGCAGGGTACAGGGTACGGTCGCTGAAGCTTTCTTT. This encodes CASRVQGTVAEAFF.